This T cell receptor beta chain appears in the sequencing data of a study of identical twins listed by TCRdb under 2016. About the full investigation: The study deep-sequenced TCR alpha and beta repertoires from monozygotic twins, unrelated adults of various ages and cord blood to test whether fetal clonotypes persist. To rule out contamination, the twin experiments were replicated at different times with different library preparation protocols.

The library was made by 5' RACE. The data were produced on an Illumina HiSeq 2000. A universal primer binding site was added through template switching, and the final cDNA carried a unique molecular identifier so that TCR cDNA molecules could be counted accurately. Specific primers in the conserved constant-segment region were used to synthesize first-strand cDNA for TCR alpha and beta chains. To control for contamination, every cDNA library was double barcoded, receiving both a SMART-Mk sample barcode and Illumina barcodes. Two successive PCR steps introduced TruSeq adapter sequences along with Illumina sample barcodes. Sequencing of the TCR alpha and beta cDNA libraries was done on the Illumina HiSeq platform using custom primers. Turning to the authors' computational methods: MiGEC was used to process raw reads and extract unique molecular identifiers, and MiXCR was used to find CDR3 positions. For each individual, recombination models were inferred using an EM algorithm with the repgenHMM and IGoR tools. The analysis of shared clonotypes was done with the tcR package in R, with sharing normalized by the product of cloneset sizes. Out-of-frame nonproductive sequences were analyzed to study raw recombination free of thymic and clonal selection effects. TCRdb ran its own pipeline on the public reads, namely fastp trimming at Q25 and MiXCR clone calling, and kept in-frame beta chains. Identical CDR3 protein sequences are pooled into one entry, listed with their most common genes and DNA. These V and J calls rely on TCRdb rather than the paper's analysis. Counted in this sample were over 550,000 distinct CDR3 sequences; around 7.4% of them appeared once. The leading ten clones occupy 1.5% to 2% of the sample.

The CDR3 numbers 12 residues from cysteine through phenylalanine. CDR3 DNA is the only sequence kept; it has 36 bases, read in frame from the first base. Trimming at the junction amounts to 7 bases on V and 10 bases on J, and the germline ends lie 17 bases apart. CDR1 and CDR2, looked up from the germline V gene, are SQVTM and ANQGSEA. The paper's findings and limits, for the study overall: Compared with coincidental sharing between unrelated individuals, out-of-frame TCR alpha sequences shared between twins showed an excess of sequences with low generation probability. Zero-insertion analyses could be partly confounded by invariant T cells such as MAIT and iNKT, though diverse VJ usage argued against such confounding for most clonotypes. Fewer insertions were carried by abundant cord blood beta clonotypes, a similar but weaker trend appeared in young adult naive repertoires, and no such trend appeared in memory repertoires. In monozygotic twins, recombination models systematically underestimated out-of-frame TCR alpha sharing, but the models matched the sharing seen between unrelated individuals. Because the same donors could not be followed over many years, the conclusions relied on cross-sectional statistical analysis. Excess twin sharing in beta out-of-frame sequences was weaker because fewer shared sequences lowered the signal-to-noise ratio.

The sample holds many counts of this clonotype. The antigen it binds to is not known. There are no base qualities to consult, and no much larger clone falls within one base. Every donor was a healthy Caucasian. Three pairs of female monozygotic twins, all aged roughly 18 to 29 years, were included in the twin cohort. Peripheral blood mononuclear cells were the source from which RNA for the TCR libraries was isolated. This same sample was also taken into another study, of yellow fever vaccine responses in identical twins. Looking at the second paper: The T cell response to vaccination in identical twins was reported by the authors to appear partly convergent and partly personalized. The study precisely tracked vaccine-responding T cell clones in identical twins.

The sample comprised PBMCs. Recombination linked TRBV29-1 to TRBJ2-1; TRBD2 could be the D gene, as 5 bases match. This sequence was found in a woman between 18 and 30 years old in good health. The DNA sequence is given as TGCAGCGCACCCCTTTCCCAGCGGGAGCAGTTCTTC. Its protein product is CSAPLSQREQFF.